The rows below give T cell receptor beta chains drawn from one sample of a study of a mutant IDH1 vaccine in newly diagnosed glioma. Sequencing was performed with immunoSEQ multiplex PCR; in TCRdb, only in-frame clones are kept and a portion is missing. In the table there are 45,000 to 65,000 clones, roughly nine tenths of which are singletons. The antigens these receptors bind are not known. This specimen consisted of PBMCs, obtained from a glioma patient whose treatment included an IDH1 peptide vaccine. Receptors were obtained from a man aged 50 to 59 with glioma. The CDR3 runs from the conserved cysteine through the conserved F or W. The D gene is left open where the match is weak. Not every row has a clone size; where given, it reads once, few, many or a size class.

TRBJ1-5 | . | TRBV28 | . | . | CASSSLRAGFSNQPQHF
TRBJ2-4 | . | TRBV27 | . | TGTGCCAGCAGGAGACACTTGGCCAAAAACATTCAGTACTTC | CASRRHLAKNIQYF
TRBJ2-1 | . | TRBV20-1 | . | TGCAGCCTCGATAGGAGAGAGCAGTTCTTC | CSLDRREQFF
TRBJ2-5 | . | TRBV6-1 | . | TGTGCCAGCAGCGAAGGCGGGACGCGGAAAGAGACCCAGTACTTC | CASSEGGTRKETQYF
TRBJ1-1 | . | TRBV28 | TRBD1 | TGTGCCAGCAGTTCTCCCCGGGACAGGGCGTTTAACACTGAAGCTTTCTTT | CASSSPRDRAFNTEAFF
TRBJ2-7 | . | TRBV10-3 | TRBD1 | TGTGCCATCAGTCCCGGGACAGGGGGCTCCGAGCAGTACTTC | CAISPGTGGSEQYF
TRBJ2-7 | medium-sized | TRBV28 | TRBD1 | TGTGCCAGCAGTCCACGGGGACAGGGGGCGAGGACCTACGAGCAGTACTTC | CASSPRGQGARTYEQYF
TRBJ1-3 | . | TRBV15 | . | TGTGCCACCAGTGGGGGGGGCTTGAGCTCTGGAAACACCATATATTTT | CATSGGGLSSGNTIYF
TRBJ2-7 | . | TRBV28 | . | TGTGCCAGCAGAAAGACAGCGTCCTACGAGCAGTACTTC | CASRKTASYEQYF
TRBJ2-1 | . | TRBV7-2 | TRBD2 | TGTGCCAGCAGCTTAGACCCTCCTAGCGGTTACAATGAGCAGTTCTTC | CASSLDPPSGYNEQFF
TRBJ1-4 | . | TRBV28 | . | TGTGCCAGCAGGCGTGCAACTAATGAAAAACTGTTTTTT | CASRRATNEKLFF
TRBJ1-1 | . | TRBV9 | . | TGTGCCAGCAGCGGGGAATTGGGAGGTTACACTGAAGCTTTCTTT | CASSGELGGYTEAFF
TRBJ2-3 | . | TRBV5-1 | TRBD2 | TGCGCCAGCAGCTTGGTGGTTTCGGGAGGAGGGACAGATACGCAGTATTTT | CASSLVVSGGGTDTQYF
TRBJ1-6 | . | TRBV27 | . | TGTGCCAGCAAGACGCATGCAGATTCACCCCTCCACTTT | CASKTHADSPLHF
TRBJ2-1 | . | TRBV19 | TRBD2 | TGTGCCAGTAGTATAAGCATAGCGGGGGGTTCCAATGAGCAGTTCTTC | CASSISIAGGSNEQFF